These T cell receptor beta chains were read from a single sample in a study of T cells in Graves' hyperthyroidism and ophthalmopathy. TCRdb analysed the multiplex PCR reads with MiXCR anew, one entry per CDR3 protein. The table has hundreds of thousands of distinct CDR3 sequences, more than 15% seen once. The sequencing input was blood. The source is a woman aged 18-29 years with Graves' hyperthyroidism. The CDR3 runs from the conserved cysteine through the conserved F or W. The D gene is left open where the match is weak. Rows give clone size only sometimes, using once, few, many, or a class for an expanded clone.

d_gene: .; j_gene: TRBJ2-7; v_gene: TRBV12-5; abundance: many; len: 18; CDR3nt: TGTGCTAGTGGTTTGGTATCGTCAAGACTAGGCGAATCCTACGAGCAGTACTTC; CDR3aa: CASGLVSSRLGESYEQYF
d_gene: TRBD1; j_gene: TRBJ1-1; v_gene: TRBV14; abundance: many; len: 13; CDR3nt: TGTGCCAGCAGCCAACAGGGGGTCACTGAAGCTTTCTTT; CDR3aa: CASSQQGVTEAFF
d_gene: TRBD2; j_gene: TRBJ2-1; v_gene: TRBV5-4; abundance: many; len: 15; CDR3nt: TGTGCCAGCAGCTTGGATGGGAAGGGCGGGAGAGGGCAGTTCTTC; CDR3aa: CASSLDGKGGRGQFF
d_gene: .; j_gene: TRBJ2-3; v_gene: TRBV9; abundance: many; len: 15; CDR3nt: TGTGCCAGCAGCGTCGGCGCATCTAGCACAGATACGCAGTATTTT; CDR3aa: CASSVGASSTDTQYF
d_gene: .; j_gene: TRBJ1-4; v_gene: TRBV7-6; abundance: many; len: 14; CDR3nt: TGTGCCAGCAGCGCAGGTGGCGGGAATGAAAAACTGTTTTTT; CDR3aa: CASSAGGGNEKLFF
d_gene: TRBD1; j_gene: TRBJ2-5; v_gene: TRBV5-1; abundance: .; len: 15; CDR3nt: TGCGCCAGCAGCGCCGGGACAGGGGATGGGGAGACCCAGTACTTC; CDR3aa: CASSAGTGDGETQYF
d_gene: .; j_gene: TRBJ2-7; v_gene: TRBV2; abundance: few; len: 13; CDR3nt: TGTGCCAGCAGTATGACAGACACCTACGAGCAGTACTTC; CDR3aa: CASSMTDTYEQYF
d_gene: TRBD2; j_gene: TRBJ2-1; v_gene: TRBV20-1; abundance: many; len: 16; CDR3nt: TGCAGTGCCGCCGACTGGGCTAGCGGGATGTACAATGAGCAGTTCTTC; CDR3aa: CSAADWASGMYNEQFF
d_gene: .; j_gene: TRBJ1-2; v_gene: TRBV19; abundance: few; len: 11; CDR3nt: TGTGCCAGTACCTACTTCTATGGCTACACCTTC; CDR3aa: CASTYFYGYTF
d_gene: .; j_gene: TRBJ1-1; v_gene: TRBV27; abundance: many; len: 16; CDR3nt: TGTGCCAGCAGTTGCCCCGCGGGGGGGTGGGACACTGAAGCTTTCTTT; CDR3aa: CASSCPAGGWDTEAFF
d_gene: TRBD2; j_gene: TRBJ2-1; v_gene: TRBV12-3/TRBV12-4; abundance: .; len: 16; CDR3nt: TGTGCCAGCAGATACAGCGGGAGGGCCAGGAACAATGAGCAGTTCTTC; CDR3aa: CASRYSGRARNNEQFF
d_gene: .; j_gene: TRBJ2-3; v_gene: TRBV29-1; abundance: many; len: 14; CDR3nt: TGCAGCGTTGAAGATCATGTCTACACAGATACGCAGTATTTT; CDR3aa: CSVEDHVYTDTQYF
d_gene: TRBD1; j_gene: TRBJ1-6; v_gene: TRBV7-8; abundance: .; len: 16; CDR3nt: TGTGCCAGCAGCTTAGAGTTAGGGGGCTCTGATTCACCCCTCCACTTT; CDR3aa: CASSLELGGSDSPLHF
d_gene: .; j_gene: TRBJ2-1; v_gene: TRBV11-3; abundance: many; len: 15; CDR3nt: TGTGCCAGCAGCTTTACCGGGGGAGCCTACAATGAGCAGTTCTTC; CDR3aa: CASSFTGGAYNEQFF
d_gene: .; j_gene: TRBJ2-1; v_gene: TRBV5-1; abundance: many; len: 14; CDR3nt: TGCGCCACCCGGGTGGCAAGCTCCTACAATGAGCAGTTCTTC; CDR3aa: CATRVASSYNEQFF
d_gene: .; j_gene: TRBJ2-1; v_gene: TRBV7-6; abundance: many; len: 14; CDR3nt: TGTGCCAGCAGCTTAGAAGGACTTTTCAATGAGCAGTTCTTC; CDR3aa: CASSLEGLFNEQFF
d_gene: TRBD1; j_gene: TRBJ2-1; v_gene: TRBV20-1; abundance: .; len: 13; CDR3nt: TGCAGTGCTAGGGGGACAGGGATCCGTGAGCAGTTCTTC; CDR3aa: CSARGTGIREQFF
d_gene: .; j_gene: TRBJ1-2; v_gene: TRBV7-8; abundance: many; len: 14; CDR3nt: TGTGCCAGCAGCATCTATTTGGTCGGAGATGGCTACACCTTC; CDR3aa: CASSIYLVGDGYTF
d_gene: .; j_gene: TRBJ1-3; v_gene: TRBV6-1; abundance: many; len: 14; CDR3nt: TGTGCCAGCAGGCCCGGGGCCCTAAGGGACACCATATATTTT; CDR3aa: CASRPGALRDTIYF
d_gene: .; j_gene: TRBJ1-6; v_gene: TRBV6-2/TRBV6-3; abundance: many; len: 14; CDR3nt: TGTGCCAGCAGTTCACGGGAGGATGGGTCACCCCTCCACTTT; CDR3aa: CASSSREDGSPLHF
d_gene: .; j_gene: TRBJ2-1; v_gene: TRBV11-2; abundance: .; len: 15; CDR3nt: TGTGCCAGCAGCTCTCGGACTGGCTCCTACAATGAGCAGTTCTTC; CDR3aa: CASSSRTGSYNEQFF
d_gene: TRBD2; j_gene: TRBJ2-2; v_gene: TRBV7-8; abundance: many; len: 18; CDR3nt: TGTGCCAGCAGCTTTTGGGAAATAGCGGGAGGCGGAACCGGGGAGCTGTTTTTT; CDR3aa: CASSFWEIAGGGTGELFF
d_gene: .; j_gene: TRBJ1-2; v_gene: TRBV6-1; abundance: many; len: 14; CDR3nt: TGTGCCAGCAGTGAAGACGGCAGGGGCTATGGCTACACCTTC; CDR3aa: CASSEDGRGYGYTF
d_gene: TRBD1; j_gene: TRBJ2-2; v_gene: TRBV6-5; abundance: .; len: 18; CDR3nt: TGTGCCAGCAGTTACTTTAGGGGGCGCTTTTCGGACACCGGGGAGCTGTTTTTT; CDR3aa: CASSYFRGRFSDTGELFF
d_gene: TRBD2; j_gene: TRBJ2-1; v_gene: TRBV12-3/TRBV12-4; abundance: many; len: 21; CDR3nt: TGTGCCAGCAGTTTCCTCAGGGTCTCCGGACTAGCGGGAGGGATCTACAATGAGCAGTTCTTC; CDR3aa: CASSFLRVSGLAGGIYNEQFF
d_gene: TRBD1; j_gene: TRBJ2-1; v_gene: TRBV11-3; abundance: many; len: 15; CDR3nt: TGTGCCAGCAGCCCGAACAGGGGGTCCTACAATGAGCAGTTCTTC; CDR3aa: CASSPNRGSYNEQFF
d_gene: .; j_gene: TRBJ1-5; v_gene: TRBV13; abundance: few; len: 13; CDR3nt: TGTGCCAGCAGAACCAGGGGAAAACAGCCCCAGCATTTT; CDR3aa: CASRTRGKQPQHF
d_gene: TRBD2; j_gene: TRBJ2-3; v_gene: TRBV20-1; abundance: many; len: 17; CDR3nt: TGCAGTGCTAACCCGGGACTATCCAGCCCTAGCACAGATACGCAGTATTTT; CDR3aa: CSANPGLSSPSTDTQYF
d_gene: TRBD1; j_gene: TRBJ2-1; v_gene: TRBV6-2/TRBV6-3; abundance: few; len: 13; CDR3nt: TGTGCCAGCAGCCTCGGACAGGCGATTGAGCAGTTCTTC; CDR3aa: CASSLGQAIEQFF
d_gene: .; j_gene: TRBJ2-7; v_gene: TRBV11-2; abundance: many; len: 14; CDR3nt: TGTGCCAGCAGCCTTACCGACAACCTCTACGAGCAGTACTTC; CDR3aa: CASSLTDNLYEQYF
d_gene: .; j_gene: TRBJ2-5; v_gene: TRBV20-1; abundance: many; len: 13; CDR3nt: TGCAGTGCTAGCGGGAACCCACAAGAGACCCAGTACTTC; CDR3aa: CSASGNPQETQYF
d_gene: TRBD1; j_gene: TRBJ2-7; v_gene: TRBV12-3/TRBV12-4; abundance: many; len: 14; CDR3nt: TGTGCCAGCAGGGGGACAGGGGGCCCCCTCGAGCAGTACTTC; CDR3aa: CASRGTGGPLEQYF
d_gene: .; j_gene: TRBJ2-2; v_gene: TRBV7-3; abundance: few; len: 14; CDR3nt: TGTGCCAGCAGCTTACTCTCGACGGCCGGGGAGCTGTTTTTT; CDR3aa: CASSLLSTAGELFF
d_gene: .; j_gene: TRBJ1-3; v_gene: TRBV7-9; abundance: few; len: 13; CDR3nt: TGTGCCAGCAGCTTAGACGAGGGCCACACCATATATTTT; CDR3aa: CASSLDEGHTIYF
d_gene: .; j_gene: TRBJ2-7; v_gene: TRBV29-1; abundance: .; len: 11; CDR3nt: TGCAGCGTGAGGTGGAGTTACGAGCAGTACTTC; CDR3aa: CSVRWSYEQYF
d_gene: TRBD2; j_gene: TRBJ2-7; v_gene: TRBV6-5; abundance: many; len: 15; CDR3nt: TGTGCCAGCAGTTACAGGGAGGGTTTAACCTACGAGCAGTACTTC; CDR3aa: CASSYREGLTYEQYF
d_gene: .; j_gene: TRBJ1-5; v_gene: TRBV3-1; abundance: many; len: 14; CDR3nt: TGTGCCAGCAGCCTTTCTGCAGGGTTTAAGCCCCAGCATTTT; CDR3aa: CASSLSAGFKPQHF
d_gene: TRBD2; j_gene: TRBJ2-3; v_gene: TRBV11-2; abundance: .; len: 18; CDR3nt: TGTGCCAGCAGCTTAGGGTCGACTAGCGGGGGGGCCGTAGATACGCAGTATTTT; CDR3aa: CASSLGSTSGGAVDTQYF
d_gene: .; j_gene: TRBJ1-2; v_gene: TRBV11-3; abundance: many; len: 12; CDR3nt: TGTGCCAGCAGCTTTCAGGAGGGCGGCTACACCTTC; CDR3aa: CASSFQEGGYTF
d_gene: .; j_gene: TRBJ2-4; v_gene: TRBV18; abundance: few; len: 17; CDR3nt: TGTGCCAGCTCACCCCTACCTCCCGGGGAGGCCAAAAACATTCAGTACTTC; CDR3aa: CASSPLPPGEAKNIQYF
d_gene: .; j_gene: TRBJ1-1; v_gene: TRBV3-1; abundance: .; len: 13; CDR3nt: TGTGCCAGCAGCCAGGGGCCCCTGGGTGAAGCTTTCTTT; CDR3aa: CASSQGPLGEAFF
d_gene: .; j_gene: TRBJ2-3; v_gene: TRBV10-3; abundance: .; len: 16; CDR3nt: TGTGCCATCAGTCGACAGGGGAGGGGGACAACAGATACGCAGTATTTT; CDR3aa: CAISRQGRGTTDTQYF
d_gene: TRBD1; j_gene: TRBJ1-1; v_gene: TRBV4-1; abundance: few; len: 15; CDR3nt: TGCGCCAGCGAGCGCGGACAGGGGACGAACACTGAAGCTTTCTTT; CDR3aa: CASERGQGTNTEAFF
d_gene: .; j_gene: TRBJ2-3; v_gene: TRBV12-3/TRBV12-4; abundance: many; len: 15; CDR3nt: TGTGCCAGCAGCCCGGCACTGCGGAAAGGTGATACGCAGTATTTT; CDR3aa: CASSPALRKGDTQYF
d_gene: TRBD1; j_gene: TRBJ1-3; v_gene: TRBV5-5; abundance: many; len: 14; CDR3nt: TGTGCCAGCAGCACAGGGGGATCTGGAAACACCATATATTTT; CDR3aa: CASSTGGSGNTIYF
d_gene: TRBD2; j_gene: TRBJ2-1; v_gene: TRBV4-1; abundance: .; len: 16; CDR3nt: TGCGCCAGCAGCCAACCTACTAGCGGGAGGAGGAATGAGCAGTTCTTC; CDR3aa: CASSQPTSGRRNEQFF
d_gene: TRBD2; j_gene: TRBJ2-7; v_gene: TRBV5-5; abundance: many; len: 14; CDR3nt: TGTGCCAGCAGCTCGACTAGCGGGGGCTACGAGCAGTACTTC; CDR3aa: CASSSTSGGYEQYF
d_gene: TRBD2; j_gene: TRBJ2-5; v_gene: TRBV7-8; abundance: many; len: 14; CDR3nt: TGTGCCAGCAGACCCTCGGGGGGCCAAGAGACCCAGTACTTC; CDR3aa: CASRPSGGQETQYF
d_gene: .; j_gene: TRBJ2-2; v_gene: TRBV2; abundance: many; len: 14; CDR3nt: TGTGCCAGCCGCACAGGGAGTTTGGCCGGGGAGCTGTTTTTT; CDR3aa: CASRTGSLAGELFF
d_gene: TRBD2; j_gene: TRBJ2-7; v_gene: TRBV6-4; abundance: .; len: 15; CDR3nt: TGTGCCAGCAGTGAATTTAGCGGGGGCCCCTACGAGCAGTACTTC; CDR3aa: CASSEFSGGPYEQYF
d_gene: .; j_gene: TRBJ2-3; v_gene: TRBV3-1; abundance: many; len: 15; CDR3nt: TGTGCCAGCAGCCCCGTGGGGGGCCAAACAGATACGCAGTATTTT; CDR3aa: CASSPVGGQTDTQYF
d_gene: .; j_gene: TRBJ2-2; v_gene: TRBV10-1; abundance: many; len: 14; CDR3nt: TGCGCCAGCAGACCGGGACGCGACACCGGGGAGCTGTTTTTT; CDR3aa: CASRPGRDTGELFF
d_gene: TRBD1; j_gene: TRBJ1-4; v_gene: TRBV12-3/TRBV12-4; abundance: .; len: 14; CDR3nt: TGTGCCACGTATTCGGACAGGGAAGGAGAAAAACTGTTTTTT; CDR3aa: CATYSDREGEKLFF
d_gene: .; j_gene: TRBJ2-7; v_gene: TRBV5-1; abundance: many; len: 14; CDR3nt: TGCGCCAGCAGCTCGACTCGCCGCATCTACGAGCAGTACTTC; CDR3aa: CASSSTRRIYEQYF
d_gene: TRBD2; j_gene: TRBJ2-5; v_gene: TRBV20-1; abundance: many; len: 14; CDR3nt: TGCAGTGCCATACCAGCTAGCGGGAGGGAGACCCAGTACTTC; CDR3aa: CSAIPASGRETQYF